Listed here are 27 T cell receptor beta chains from one sample, sequenced in a study of blood T cell repertoires in COVID-19. Measured with immunoSEQ multiplex PCR; TCRdb has only the in-frame clones, and not every one. The repertoire holds around 46,000 clones, with 80% to 90% as singletons. The sample was peripheral blood. Every receptor here comes from a human donor in a cohort sampled during active COVID-19. The donor label of this sample is uncertain.

Here the CDR3 DNA reads TGTGCCATCACTGGGGGGAAGGGGATGAACTATGGCTACACCTTC. Translated, it gives CAITGGKGMNYGYTF. The genes are TRBV10-3 and TRBJ1-2, with D possibly matching TRBD1 (5 bases). V shed 7 bases and J shed 2 bases, with 17 bases lying between them. Looked up from germline, CDR1 is ENHRY and CDR2 is SYGVKD. The CDR3 is made up of 15 amino acids.

The V and J genes are TRBV5-5 and TRBJ1-1, with no clear D. The germline gives CDR1 SGHKS, CDR2 YYEKEE (reference sequence). The CDR3 runs to 14 residues. Trimming stripped 1 base from V and 1 base from J, with 8 bases between. CDR3 residues: CASSLLGENTEAFF. The DNA for the CDR3 is TGTGCCAGCAGCTTGCTAGGAGAGAACACTGAAGCTTTCTTT.

V gene TRBV7-2 combines with J gene TRBJ2-3; 7 nucleotides match TRBD2. The CDR3 covers 15 residues. CDR1 is SGHTA, CDR2 FQGNSA, per germline. The V and J ends lost 1 base and 4 bases, in that order; junction bases with no gene match: 5. The CDR3 bases are TGTGCCAGCAGCTTAGTGCGGGGGTTCGCAGATACGCAGTATTTT. This codes for CASSLVRGFADTQYF.

The V call is TRBV7-2, the J call TRBJ1-2; 9 bases map to TRBD1. This CDR3 region has 15 residues. Germline assignment: CDR1 SGHTA and CDR2 FQGNSA. Trimming removed 2 bases from V and 7 bases from J; junction bases left unmatched: 8. CDR3 nucleotides: TGTGCCAGCAGCTTAACGGACAGGGGAACCCTTGGCTACACCTTC. Its translation: CASSLTDRGTLGYTF.

CDR3 sequence reads: CASSQSGGLYEQYF. The CDR3 DNA is TGTGCCAGCAGCCAGAGCGGGGGGTTGTACGAGCAGTACTTC. This chain uses TRBV6-1 with TRBJ2-7, with 9 positions matching TRBD2. With V trimmed by 6 bases and J by 4 bases, 7 bases remained unmatched. Germline CDR1 and CDR2: MNHNS and SASEGT. The CDR3 runs 14 residues.

The J gene is TRBJ2-1, the V gene TRBV11-3; TRBD2 matches at 10 bases. The V gene's germline CDR1 is SGHNT and CDR2 YENEEA. Trimming cost V 4 bases and J 6 bases; bases outside gene matches: 6. The CDR3 is 15 amino acids. The CDR3 loop is CASSYSGGVSNEQFF. DNA for the CDR3: TGTGCCAGCAGCTACAGCGGGGGGGTAAGCAATGAGCAGTTCTTC.

The chain has TRBV3-1 (or the pseudogene TRBV3-2) and TRBJ2-5; D remains ambiguous. CDR3 length: 12 amino acids. Germline lookup yields CDR1 LGHDT and CDR2 YNNKEL (reference sequence). V was clipped by 4 bases and J by 5 bases, with 8 bases between them. CDR3 loop: CASSPSWETQYF. In DNA form, the CDR3 reads TGTGCCAGCAGCCCGAGTTGGGAGACCCAGTACTTC.

The CDR3 spells CASSPRFSDSGANVLTF. DNA for the CDR3: TGTGCCAGCAGCCCGCGGTTTAGTGACTCTGGGGCCAACGTCCTGACTTTC. The rearrangement links TRBV13 to TRBJ2-6; no firm D call. This CDR3 contains 17 residues. Germline V gene data show CDR1 as PRHDT and CDR2 as FYEKMQ (reference sequence). V lost 5 bases to trimming and J lost 0 bases, with 14 bases between them.

The genes are TRBV5-1 and TRBJ1-3; tentative D call: TRBD1 (5 bases). Trimming pared 0 bases from V and 5 bases from J, leaving 12 bases between. CDR1 is SGHRS and CDR2 is YFSETQ in the germline V gene. The CDR3 is 15 amino acids. The CDR3 loop is CASSLAGQGRNTIYF. CDR3 in DNA: TGCGCCAGCAGCTTGGCCGGGCAGGGAAGAAACACCATATATTTT.

This rearrangement joins TRBV7-9 to TRBJ2-5; D might be TRBD1 (5 bases). The V gene's germline CDR1 is SEHNR and CDR2 FQNEAQ (reference sequence). This CDR3 comprises 14 residues. The V and J ends lost 4 bases and 3 bases respectively, with 12 bases between them. CDR3 residues: CASSSPWTKETQYF. The CDR3 nucleotides read TGTGCCAGCAGCTCCCCTTGGACAAAAGAGACCCAGTACTTC.

The chain employs TRBV5-4 and TRBJ2-3; 7 bases align to TRBD2. CDR1 SGHNT and CDR2 YYREEE come from the germline V gene (reference sequence). V dropped 0 bases and J dropped 7; count of bases not matched to a gene: 8. This CDR3 has 15 residues. The CDR3 reads CASSLGDYRINTQYF. As DNA, the CDR3 is TGTGCCAGCAGCTTGGGGGACTACCGAATAAATACGCAGTATTTT.

The chain combines TRBV7-9 with TRBJ2-5; D is perhaps TRBD1 (5 bases). V lost 4 bases, J lost 5 bases, and 14 bases lay in between. Germline V gene lookup returns CDR1 SEHNR and CDR2 FQNEAQ (reference sequence). The CDR3 loop spans 14 amino acids. For the CDR3, the DNA is TGTGCCAGCAGCTGGGCGGCAGGGTGGGAGACCCAGTACTTC. This encodes CASSWAAGWETQYF.

This rearrangement joins TRBV5-4 to TRBJ2-7; D gene unclear. Germline CDR1 and CDR2: SGHNT and YYREEE (reference sequence). V was cut by 0 bases and J by 2 bases, with 9 bases left in between. This CDR3 is 14 amino acids long. The CDR3 loop reads CASSLDSQTYEQYF. CDR3 DNA: TGTGCCAGCAGCTTGGACAGTCAGACCTACGAGCAGTACTTC. The full variable domain, with the rest looked up from reference TRBV5-4 and TRBJ2-7, is ETGVTQSPTHLIKTRGQQVTLRCSSQSGHNTVSWYQQALGQGPQFIFQYYREEENGRGNFPPRFSGLQFPNYSSELNVNALELDDSALYLCASSLDSQTYEQYFGPGTRLTVT.

V is TRBV3-1 (or the pseudogene TRBV3-2) and J is TRBJ2-7, with no clear D. The germline gives CDR1 LGHDT, CDR2 YNNKEL (reference sequence). V shed 2 bases and J shed 7 bases, with 12 bases lying between them. The CDR3 runs 13 residues. The CDR3 spells CASSQNPTAEQYF. Written as DNA, the CDR3 is TGTGCCAGCAGCCAAAACCCCACCGCGGAGCAGTACTTC.

The chain has TRBV5-1 and TRBJ1-1; D is unresolved. V lost 2 bases and J 2 bases, leaving 7 bases between the germline ends. The germline V gene encodes CDR1 SGHRS and CDR2 YFSETQ. This CDR3 is 13 amino acids long. The CDR3 sequence is CASSFKANTEAFF. CDR3 coding DNA: TGCGCCAGCAGCTTTAAAGCTAACACTGAAGCTTTCTTT.

The chain joins TRBV12-3 or TRBV12-4 to TRBJ1-1, with no clear D. The CDR3 has 13 residues. With 10 bases removed from V and 1 base from J, the gap between germline ends came to 13 bases. The CDR3 sequence: CATTEGPNTEAFF. As DNA, the CDR3 is TGTGCCACCACCGAGGGTCCGAACACTGAAGCTTTCTTT.

The chain carries TRBV6-5 and TRBJ2-3; 7 bases match TRBD2. The CDR3 consists of 15 residues. Per germline, CDR1 MNHEY and CDR2 SVGAGI. The V segment lost 6 bases and the J segment 6 bases; nucleotides outside the gene matches: 12. CDR3 region: CASSRQLQGGDTQYF. In DNA form, the CDR3 reads TGTGCCAGCAGCCGACAATTGCAGGGAGGGGATACGCAGTATTTT.

The rearrangement uses TRBV2 and TRBJ2-7; D is unresolved. Deletions cut 7 bases from V and 0 bases from J, with 19 bases between. CDR1 is SNHLY, CDR2 FYNNEI, per germline. The CDR3 runs 16 residues. CDR3: CASTSLARFSSYEQYF. CDR3 nucleotide sequence: TGTGCCAGCACCTCCCTCGCCAGGTTCAGCTCCTACGAGCAGTACTTC.

This sequence joins TRBV28 and TRBJ2-2; no reliable D call. Trimming pared 8 bases from V and 4 bases from J, leaving 11 bases between. CDR3 length: 13 amino acids. Per germline, CDR1 MDHEN and CDR2 SYDVKM. The CDR3 region is CASFRRITGELFF. In DNA form, the CDR3 reads TGTGCCAGCTTCAGGCGAATCACCGGGGAGCTGTTTTTT. Full variable domain (outside the CDR3, taken from reference TRBV28 and TRBJ2-2): DVKVTQSSRYLVKRTGEKVFLECVQDMDHENMFWYRQDPGLGLRLIYFSYDVKMKEKGDIPEGYSVSREKKERFSLILESASTNQTSMYLCASFRRITGELFFGEGSRLTVL.

The chain uses TRBV27 and TRBJ2-2, with a possible D match to TRBD2 (5 bases). CDR3 length: 15 residues. V lost 1 base to trimming and J lost 8 bases, with 14 bases between them. Germline CDR1 reads MNHEY; CDR2 reads SMNVEV (reference sequence). This chain's CDR3 is CASSLFPSTSGELFF. The CDR3 region has the DNA TGTGCCAGCAGTTTATTCCCTAGCACCTCAGGGGAGCTGTTTTTT.

This clone was picked up many times. The J gene is TRBJ1-5, the V gene TRBV6-5, with 7 bases fitting TRBD1. J lost 10 bases, V lost 6 bases, and 12 bases had no gene match. This CDR3 is built from 14 residues. The germline V gene encodes CDR1 MNHEY and CDR2 SVGAGI. This CDR3 is CASSQGQQGRPQHF. The CDR3 nucleotides read TGTGCCAGCAGCCAGGGACAGCAGGGCCGACCCCAGCATTTT.

This chain joins TRBV18 and TRBJ1-2; 7 positions agree with TRBD1. Germline CDR1 KGHSH, CDR2 LQKENI. Losses at the gene ends were 5 bases for V and 2 bases for J; bases not matched to a gene: 2. The CDR3 covers 13 residues. The CDR3 sequence: CASSTGQNYGYTF. CDR3 nucleotides: TGTGCCAGCTCAACGGGACAGAACTATGGCTACACCTTC.

The V gene is TRBV19, the J gene TRBJ2-5; maybe TRBD1 (5 bases). There are 16 residues in the CDR3. Trimming shortened V by 5 bases and J by 4 bases, and 20 bases separated the two germline ends. Germline values: CDR1 LNHDA, CDR2 SQIVND (reference sequence). CDR3 sequence (DNA): TGTGCCAGTAGTTTCCAATTATTGGGGCGAGGAGAGACCCAGTACTTC. Encoded protein: CASSFQLLGRGETQYF.

The V call is TRBV19, the J call TRBJ1-5; the D gene is possibly TRBD1 (6 bases). The V gene lost 5 bases and the J gene lost 3 bases, with 14 bases spanning the gap. The CDR3 loop spans 15 amino acids. CDR1 LNHDA and CDR2 SQIVND come from the germline V gene (reference sequence). CDR3 loop: CASSVTGQNNQPQHF. The CDR3 DNA sequence: TGTGCCAGTAGTGTTACCGGACAGAACAATCAGCCCCAGCATTTT.

The chain has TRBV18 and TRBJ1-5, with 10 bases identical to TRBD1. Trimming at V came to 8 bases and at J to 1 base, leaving 5 bases not matched to a gene. Germline-derived CDR1 and CDR2 are KGHSH and LQKENI. The CDR3 runs 15 residues. CDR3 residues: CASGDRGGSNQPQHF. The CDR3 DNA is TGTGCCAGCGGGGACAGGGGCGGAAGCAATCAGCCCCAGCATTTT.

This clone was counted once. This chain uses TRBV5-1 with TRBJ2-7, with 7 bases fitting TRBD1. The CDR3 has 14 residues. The junction had 4 bases not matched to a gene; V was cut back by 2 bases and J by 2 bases. Germline assignment: CDR1 SGHRS and CDR2 YFSETQ. The CDR3 loop reads CASSFGTDTYEQYF. CDR3 in DNA: TGCGCCAGCAGCTTCGGGACAGATACCTACGAGCAGTACTTC.

In its sample, this clone was seen once. This chain links TRBV19 with TRBJ1-3; no reliable D call. V lost 5 bases and J 2 bases, leaving 13 bases between the germline ends. The CDR3 runs to 15 residues. Germline assignment: CDR1 LNHDA and CDR2 SQIVND (reference sequence). The CDR3 coding sequence is TGTGCCAGTAGTCCTCTTCGGACTGCTGGAAACACCATATATTTT. This gives the protein CASSPLRTAGNTIYF.